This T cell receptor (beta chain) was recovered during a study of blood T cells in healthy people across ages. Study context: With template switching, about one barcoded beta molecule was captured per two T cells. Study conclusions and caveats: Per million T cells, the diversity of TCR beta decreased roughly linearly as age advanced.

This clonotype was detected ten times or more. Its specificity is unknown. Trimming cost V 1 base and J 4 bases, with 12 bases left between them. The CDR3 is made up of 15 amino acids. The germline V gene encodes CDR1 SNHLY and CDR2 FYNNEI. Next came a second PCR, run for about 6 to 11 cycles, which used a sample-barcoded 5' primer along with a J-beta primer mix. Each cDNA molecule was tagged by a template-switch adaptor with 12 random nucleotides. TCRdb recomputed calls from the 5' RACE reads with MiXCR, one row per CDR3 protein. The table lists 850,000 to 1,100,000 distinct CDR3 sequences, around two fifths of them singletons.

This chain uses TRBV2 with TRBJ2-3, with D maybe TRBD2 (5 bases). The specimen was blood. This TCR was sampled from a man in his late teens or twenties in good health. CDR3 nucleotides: TGTGCCAGCAGTGAAGAGACTAAAAGTGCAGATACGCAGTATTTT. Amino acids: CASSEETKSADTQYF. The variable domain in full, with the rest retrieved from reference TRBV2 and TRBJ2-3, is EPEVTQTPSHQVTQMGQEVILRCVPISNHLYFYWYRQILGQKVEFLVSFYNNEISEKSEIFDDQFSVERPDGSNFTLKIRSTKLEDSAMYFCASSEETKSADTQYFGPGTRLTVL.